The next 17 T cell receptor beta chains were all read from a single sample in a study of control samples from healthy donors and cancer patients. Some clones are missing from TCRdb's copy, which holds only in-frame ones; the method was immunoSEQ multiplex PCR. The sample consists of about 120,000 clones, over 75% of them appearing once. Source material: blood. These receptor sequences come from a man aged 18 to 30 in good health.

This clone was picked up one time. This sequence joins TRBV7-2 and TRBJ2-3; 7 nucleotides line up with TRBD2. With 0 bases clipped from V and 4 bases from J, the junction kept 16 bases outside the gene matches. This CDR3 region has 19 residues. Germline V gene lookup returns CDR1 SGHTA and CDR2 FQGNSA. The CDR3 nucleotides are TGTGCCAGCAGCTTAGCGTTTATAGGTAGCGGGCTGAACGCAGATACGCAGTATTTT. Protein: CASSLAFIGSGLNADTQYF.

This clone was observed a handful of times. This chain links TRBV6-6 with TRBJ1-5; D is perhaps TRBD1 (5 bases). Germline V CDR1 and CDR2: MNHNY, SVGAGI (reference sequence). CDR3 length: 15 amino acids. V was clipped by 7 bases and J by 4 bases, with 17 bases between them. CDR3 in amino acids: CASTEIQGNNQPQHF. CDR3 sequence (DNA): TGTGCCAGCACCGAAATTCAGGGAAATAATCAGCCCCAGCATTTT.

The chain has TRBV30 and TRBJ2-5; no reliable D call. Deletions cut 1 base from V and 5 bases from J, with 8 bases between. This CDR3 is built from 12 residues. CDR1 and CDR2 (germline): GTSNPN, SVGIG (reference sequence). DNA of the CDR3: TGTGCCTGGAGTGGACAAGGGGAGACCCAGTACTTC. Translating gives CAWSGQGETQYF.

In its sample, this clone was seen once. The chain recombines TRBV11-2 with TRBJ2-3; D possibly corresponds to TRBD2 (6 bases). V was clipped by 0 bases and J by 6 bases, with 13 bases between them. Germline lookup yields CDR1 SGHAT and CDR2 FQNNGV. This CDR3 spans 15 amino acids. This chain's CDR3 is CASSLEGLRSDTQYF. The CDR3 DNA is TGTGCCAGCAGCTTAGAGGGACTCCGGAGTGATACGCAGTATTTT.

The chain employs TRBV11-2 and TRBJ2-5; D is tentatively TRBD1 or TRBD2 (6 bases each). V lost 0 bases and J lost 2, with 13 bases in between. Germline values: CDR1 SGHAT, CDR2 FQNNGV. The CDR3 has 16 residues. CDR3 loop: CASSLEGGLSQETQYF. CDR3 bases: TGTGCCAGCAGCTTAGAGGGGGGCCTCTCTCAAGAGACCCAGTACTTC.

The chain uses TRBV3-1 (or the pseudogene TRBV3-2) and TRBJ2-1, with D perhaps matching TRBD2 (7 bases). This CDR3 contains 15 residues. Germline CDR1 is LGHDT and CDR2 is YNNKEL (reference sequence). Trimming took 5 bases from V and 7 from J, leaving 18 bases between them. CDR3 nucleotides: TGTGCCAGCAGCGAATGGGGGGCGGGAGTAAATGAGCAGTTCTTC. Its protein is CASSEWGAGVNEQFF.

The CDR3 coding sequence is TGTGCCAGCAGCTTAGGGGATGGACGGAACACTGAAGCTTTCTTT. Protein sequence: CASSLGDGRNTEAFF. The chain couples TRBV7-6 to TRBJ1-1, with D uncertain. Between the trimmed V and J ends, which lost 1 base and 1 base, there was a span of 10 bases. CDR1 is SGHVS and CDR2 is FNYEAQ in the germline V gene. This CDR3 comprises 15 residues.

The V gene is TRBV24-1, the J gene TRBJ2-1, with TRBD2 identical over 12 bases. Germline lookup yields CDR1 KGHDR and CDR2 SFDVKD. The CDR3 length is 16 residues. V lost 4 bases, J lost 6 bases, and 6 bases stayed unmatched. The CDR3 DNA follows: TGTGCCACCAGTGAAAACGGACTAGCGGGGAGCAATGAGCAGTTCTTC. This codes for CATSENGLAGSNEQFF.

This clone came up once. The chain joins TRBV25-1 to TRBJ1-2, with D perhaps matching TRBD1 (5 bases). Germline lookup yields CDR1 MGHDK and CDR2 SYGVNS. Trimming took 5 bases from V and 5 from J, leaving 18 bases between them. This CDR3 comprises 15 residues. CDR3 sequence: CASSPGGEGFYGYTF. As DNA, the CDR3 is TGTGCCAGCAGTCCCGGAGGGGAAGGGTTTTATGGCTACACCTTC.

The chain combines TRBV14 with TRBJ1-3; the D gene is possibly TRBD1 (5 bases). The V gene lost 1 base and the J gene lost 5 bases, with 15 bases spanning the gap. This CDR3 is 16 amino acids long. The germline V gene encodes CDR1 SGHDN and CDR2 FVKESK. The CDR3 loop is CASSQVIQGIRNTIYF. CDR3 nucleotide sequence: TGTGCCAGCAGCCAAGTCATCCAGGGTATTCGAAACACCATATATTTT.

The chain carries TRBV11-2 and TRBJ1-5, with 8 bases fitting TRBD1. The CDR3 has 15 residues. CDR1 and CDR2 from the germline V gene are SGHAT and FQNNGV. Trimming removed 2 bases from V and 4 bases from J; junction bases left unmatched: 4. CDR3 region: CASSLRTGKNQPQHF. CDR3 nucleotides: TGTGCCAGCAGCTTAAGGACAGGGAAAAATCAGCCCCAGCATTTT.

The V and J genes are TRBV4-3 and TRBJ1-6; no clear D. Deletions cut 0 bases from V and 7 bases from J, with 1 base between. From germline, CDR1 is LGHNA and CDR2 YSLEER. This CDR3 contains 12 residues. CDR3 DNA: TGCGCCAGCAGCCAAGAGAATTCACCCCTCCACTTT. It codes for CASSQENSPLHF.

This sequence joins TRBV11-2 and TRBJ2-5; D is possibly TRBD1 or TRBD2 (6 bases each). V was pared by 2 bases and J by 5 bases, with 12 bases between. Germline CDR1 and CDR2: SGHAT and FQNNGV. There are 14 residues in the CDR3. CDR3 in DNA: TGTGCCAGCAGCTTAAGTCGGGGGCGGGAGACCCAGTACTTC. This encodes CASSLSRGRETQYF.

The rearrangement joins TRBV18 to TRBJ2-1, with 14 bases that match TRBD2. The J segment lost 7 bases and the V segment lost 3 bases, leaving 2 bases of the junction unmatched. This CDR3 has 15 amino acids. Germline assignment: CDR1 KGHSH and CDR2 LQKENI. The CDR3, as DNA: TGTGCCAGCTCACCCGGGACTAGCGGGAGTAATGAGCAGTTCTTC. This encodes CASSPGTSGSNEQFF.

V is TRBV18 and J is TRBJ2-7; 7 positions agree with TRBD2. The length of the CDR3 is 17 residues. Per the germline V gene, CDR1 is KGHSH and CDR2 is LQKENI. Trimming cost V 3 bases and J 2 bases; bases outside gene matches: 13. CDR3 loop: CASSPIRGREPTYEQYF. The CDR3, as DNA: TGTGCCAGCTCACCTATTCGAGGGCGGGAGCCTACCTACGAGCAGTACTTC.

The J gene is TRBJ2-1, the V gene TRBV19; 11 bases align to TRBD2. Per germline, CDR1 LNHDA and CDR2 SQIVND (reference sequence). Trimming at V came to 5 bases and at J to 0 bases, leaving 6 bases not matched to a gene. This CDR3 comprises 17 residues. The CDR3 loop is CASSEPGLADSYNEQFF. For the CDR3, the DNA is TGTGCCAGTAGTGAACCGGGACTAGCGGACTCCTACAATGAGCAGTTCTTC.

This sequence joins TRBV4-3 and TRBJ1-1; tentatively, D is TRBD1 (6 bases). The CDR3 runs to 15 residues. Trimming removed 0 bases from V and 3 bases from J, with 11 bases in between. Germline lookup yields CDR1 LGHNA and CDR2 YSLEER. CDR3 loop: CASSQEDREYTEAFF. In nucleotides, the CDR3 is TGCGCCAGCAGCCAAGAGGACAGAGAGTACACTGAAGCTTTCTTT.